The source of this T cell receptor beta chain is a study of beta chain features in type 1 diabetes. Study results and limitations: Researchers report that Type 1 diabetes patients had moderately but significantly shorter TCRB CDR3s across all four CD4+ subsets.

Each population that was sorted was more than 98% pure. Since all of the isolated RNA was reverse transcribed, expressed TCRB transcripts were what got sequenced. Repertoires were generated with immunoSEQ multiplex PCR, while TCRdb's copy carries only in-frame clones and drops some. Among some 350,000 clones listed, 8.5% to 10% were seen once. Germline CDR1 and CDR2: MNHNS and SASEGT. V gave up 5 bases and J gave up 6 bases, with 11 bases separating them. The CDR3 covers 12 residues. This clone was seen more than once but under ten times. The target antigen is unknown. The clonotype was recovered from a man aged 25-40 years with type 1 diabetes. The sample taken for sequencing was central memory CD4+ T cells from blood. The V and J genes are TRBV6-1 and TRBJ2-7; D is possibly TRBD1 (6 bases). The chain's CDR3 is CASSYQGSEQYF. CDR3 in DNA: TGTGCCAGCAGTTATCAGGGGAGCGAGCAGTACTTC.